These 13 T cell receptor beta chains share one sample of origin, sequenced in a study of identical twins. TCRdb passed the 5' RACE reads through MiXCR, listing each CDR3 protein once. The sample lists around 670,000 distinct CDR3 sequences; 5.5% to 7.5% were seen once. What was sequenced was naive T cells sorted from blood. These receptors came from a man younger than 35 in good health.

In this sample, this clonotype turned up a few times. The J gene is TRBJ2-7, the V gene TRBV12-3 or TRBV12-4; 7 nucleotides agree with TRBD1. The length of the CDR3 is 15 residues. V shed 5 bases, J shed 5 bases, and the junction held 12 bases outside the gene matches. As DNA, the CDR3 is TGTGCCAGCAGTCCACCGCAAGGGGGCTGCCACGAGCAGTACGTC. Its protein is CASSPPQGGCHEQYV.

This clonotype has ten or more counts. This chain connects TRBV7-9 to TRBJ1-6, with TRBD1 as a possible D gene (6 bases). The CDR3 has 12 residues. Between the trimmed V and J ends, which lost 6 bases and 9 bases, there was a span of 9 bases. CDR1 and CDR2 (germline): SEHNR, FQNEAQ (reference sequence). CDR3 in amino acids: CASRIGGSPLHF. CDR3 coding DNA: TGTGCCAGCAGGATAGGGGGTTCACCCCTCCACTTT. Full variable domain (remainder filled in from reference TRBV7-9 and TRBJ1-6): DTGVSQNPRHKITKRGQNVTFRCDPISEHNRLYWYRQTLGQGPEFLTYFQNEAQLEKSRLLSDRFSAERPKGSFSTLEIQRTEQGDSAMYLCASRIGGSPLHFGNGTRLTVT.

This clonotype was picked up a small number of times. This chain connects TRBV29-1 to TRBJ2-4; D ambiguous. Germline V gene sequence: CDR1 SQVTM, CDR2 ANQGSEA. V was shortened by 2 bases and J by 0 bases, with 8 bases between the two germline ends. This CDR3 is built from 14 residues. CDR3 region: CSVERILAKNIQYF. In DNA form, the CDR3 reads TGCAGCGTTGAAAGGATATTAGCCAAAAACATTCAGTACTTC.

At least ten counts were recorded for this clonotype. DNA for the CDR3: TGCGCCAGCAGCTTGGCCCTAGCGGGAGATGTCGGGGAGCTGTTTTTT. Protein: CASSLALAGDVGELFF. V usage is TRBV5-1 and J usage is TRBJ2-2; 10 nucleotides line up with TRBD2. V was pared by 0 bases and J by 7 bases, with 6 bases of the junction left unmatched. Germline CDR1 SGHRS, CDR2 YFSETQ. CDR3 length: 16 amino acids.

This clonotype has more than one count but fewer than ten. The V and J genes are TRBV20-1 and TRBJ2-7; D tentatively reads TRBD1 or TRBD2 (5 bases each). Germline V CDR1 and CDR2: DFQATT, SNEGSKA (reference sequence). The length of the CDR3 is 14 residues. V was shortened by 5 bases and J by 3 bases, with 17 bases between the two germline ends. The DNA for the CDR3 is TGCAGTGCTGGGGGAACTAGTCAAGGCTACGAGCAGTACTTC. Translation gives CSAGGTSQGYEQYF.

This clonotype was detected ten times or more. V and J are TRBV9 and TRBJ2-3; 7 bases are a match to TRBD1. With V trimmed by 4 bases and J by 2 bases, 13 bases remained unmatched. CDR1 and CDR2 from the germline V gene are SGDLS and YYNGEE. The CDR3 spans 17 residues. CDR3 sequence (DNA): TGTGCCAGCAGCCCCCATCTTTTCGGGACAGTCACAGATACGCAGTATTTT. Its translation: CASSPHLFGTVTDTQYF.

This clonotype was detected only a few times. The chain is built from TRBV6-6 and TRBJ1-4, with a possible D match to TRBD1 (5 bases). V lost 5 bases and J lost 11, with 15 bases in between. CDR3 length equals 13 residues. Germline V lookup: CDR1 MNHNY, CDR2 SVGAGI (reference sequence). The CDR3 DNA is TGTGCCAGCAGTCGCGAGGGACTACGGAAACTGTTTTTT. Translating it yields CASSREGLRKLFF.

J is TRBJ2-1 and V is TRBV20-1, with 10 nucleotides matching TRBD2. The CDR3 runs 17 residues. Germline lookup yields CDR1 DFQATT and CDR2 SNEGSKA (reference sequence). V shed 0 bases, J shed 7 bases, and the junction held 12 bases outside the gene matches. The CDR3 loop is CSARDGGEVAGGNEQFF. The CDR3, as DNA: TGCAGTGCTAGAGATGGAGGGGAGGTAGCGGGGGGAAATGAGCAGTTCTTC.

This chain connects TRBV7-2 to TRBJ2-1; possible D gene TRBD2, 5 bases. V was shortened by 3 bases and J by 3 bases, with 12 bases between the two germline ends. The CDR3 extends over 15 amino acids. The germline V gene has CDR1 SGHTA and CDR2 FQGNSA. The CDR3 nucleotides are TGTGCCAGCAGCTTCGAGGGTGGGTACTACAATGAGCAGTTCTTC. This gives the protein CASSFEGGYYNEQFF.

The rearrangement uses TRBV5-1 and TRBJ2-1; D assignment may be TRBD1 or TRBD2 (6 bases each). Trimming took off 3 bases at V and 4 bases at J, with 29 bases between the two ends. CDR1 and CDR2 (germline): SGHRS, YFSETQ. CDR3 size: 20 residues. CDR3 sequence (DNA): TGCGCCAGCAGCTACCCTGGGGACAAGGCGGGATTACAAGGGTACAATGAGCAGTTCTTC. Residues: CASSYPGDKAGLQGYNEQFF. Full variable domain (missing parts from reference TRBV5-1 and TRBJ2-1): KAGVTQTPRYLIKTRGQQVTLSCSPISGHRSVSWYQQTPGQGLQFLFEYFSETQRNKGNFPGRFSGRQFSNSRSEMNVSTLELGDSALYLCASSYPGDKAGLQGYNEQFFGPGTRLTVL.

This clonotype was counted many times. The chain has TRBV20-1 and TRBJ2-3; D is undetermined. Trimming pared 5 bases from V and 9 bases from J, leaving 21 bases between. Germline loops: CDR1 DFQATT, CDR2 SNEGSKA (reference sequence). The CDR3 spans 14 residues. The DNA of the CDR3 is TGCAGTGCTCCAGCATCAACAGTTTTTCGGACGCAGTATTTT. This gives the protein CSAPASTVFRTQYF.

The sample holds many counts of this clonotype. This chain connects TRBV12-3 or TRBV12-4 to TRBJ2-3; D uncertain. This CDR3 has 15 residues. Deletions cut 6 bases from V and 0 bases from J, with 13 bases between. CDR3 DNA: TGTGCCAGCAGACCTCCCACTTCAAGCACAGATACGCAGTATTTT. This codes for CASRPPTSSTDTQYF.

The rearrangement links TRBV19 to TRBJ2-1, with D hard to call. This CDR3 has 14 residues. Germline-derived CDR1 and CDR2 are LNHDA and SQIVND (reference sequence). The ends were cut back, 9 bases at V and 1 base at J, with 13 bases in the middle. CDR3: CASSLGWSYNEQFF. The DNA for the CDR3 is TGTGCCAGCAGCCTGGGTTGGTCCTACAATGAGCAGTTCTTC.